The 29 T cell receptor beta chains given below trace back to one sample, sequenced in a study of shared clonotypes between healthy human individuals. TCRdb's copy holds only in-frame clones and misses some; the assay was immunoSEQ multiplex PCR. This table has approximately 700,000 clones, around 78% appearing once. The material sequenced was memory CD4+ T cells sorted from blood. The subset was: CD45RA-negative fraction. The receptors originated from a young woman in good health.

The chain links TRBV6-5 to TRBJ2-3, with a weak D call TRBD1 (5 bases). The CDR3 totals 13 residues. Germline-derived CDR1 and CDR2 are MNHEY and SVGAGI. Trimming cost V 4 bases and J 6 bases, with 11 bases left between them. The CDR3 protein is CASSLRGFDTQYF. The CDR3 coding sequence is TGTGCCAGCAGTTTAAGGGGTTTTGATACGCAGTATTTT.

CDR3 sequence (DNA): TGTGCCAGCAGCCAATTGGGACGGGGACCCTCAGGGAACATTCAGTACTTC. It specifies CASSQLGRGPSGNIQYF. The V and J genes are TRBV16 and TRBJ2-4, with D perhaps assigned TRBD1 or TRBD2 (5 bases each). The CDR3 loop spans 17 amino acids. Germline V gene lookup returns CDR1 KGHSY and CDR2 FQNENV. Trimming took off 1 base at V and 7 bases at J, with 20 bases between the two ends.

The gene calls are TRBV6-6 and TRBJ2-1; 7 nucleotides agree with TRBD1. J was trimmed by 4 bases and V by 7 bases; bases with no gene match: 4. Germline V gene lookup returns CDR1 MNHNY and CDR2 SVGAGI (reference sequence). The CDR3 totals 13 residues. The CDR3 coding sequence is TGTGCCAGCACGACAGGGAATTACAATGAGCAGTTCTTC. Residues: CASTTGNYNEQFF.

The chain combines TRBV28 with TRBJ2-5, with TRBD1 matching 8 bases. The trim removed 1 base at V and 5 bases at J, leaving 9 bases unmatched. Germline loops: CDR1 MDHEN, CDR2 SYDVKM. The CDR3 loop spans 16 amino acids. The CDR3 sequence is CASSLSGQGPFETQYF. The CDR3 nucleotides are TGTGCCAGCAGTTTATCAGGACAGGGTCCATTCGAGACCCAGTACTTC. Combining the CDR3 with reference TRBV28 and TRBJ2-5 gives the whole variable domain DVKVTQSSRYLVKRTGEKVFLECVQDMDHENMFWYRQDPGLGLRLIYFSYDVKMKEKGDIPEGYSVSREKKERFSLILESASTNQTSMYLCASSLSGQGPFETQYFGPGTRLLVL.

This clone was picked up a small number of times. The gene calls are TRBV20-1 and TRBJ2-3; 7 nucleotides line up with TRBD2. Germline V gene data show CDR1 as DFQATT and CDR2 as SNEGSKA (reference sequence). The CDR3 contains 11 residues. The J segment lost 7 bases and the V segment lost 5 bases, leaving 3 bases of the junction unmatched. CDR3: CSAGREYTQYF. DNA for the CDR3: TGCAGTGCTGGGAGGGAATATACGCAGTATTTT.

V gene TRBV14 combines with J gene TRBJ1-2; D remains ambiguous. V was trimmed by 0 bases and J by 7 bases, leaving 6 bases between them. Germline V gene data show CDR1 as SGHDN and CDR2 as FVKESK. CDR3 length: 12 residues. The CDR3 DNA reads TGTGCCAGCAGCCAAGATGGACTTGGCTACACCTTC. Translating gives CASSQDGLGYTF.

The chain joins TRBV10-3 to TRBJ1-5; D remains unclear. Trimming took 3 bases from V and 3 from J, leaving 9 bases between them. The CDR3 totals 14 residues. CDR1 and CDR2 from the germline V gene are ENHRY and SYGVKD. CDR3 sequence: CAISEEGANQPQHF. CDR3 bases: TGTGCCATCAGTGAAGAGGGAGCCAATCAGCCCCAGCATTTT.

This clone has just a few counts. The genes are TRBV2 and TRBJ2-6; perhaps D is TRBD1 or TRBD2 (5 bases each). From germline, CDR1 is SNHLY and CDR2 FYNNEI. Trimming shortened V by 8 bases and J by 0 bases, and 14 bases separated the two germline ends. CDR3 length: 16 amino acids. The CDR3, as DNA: TGTGCCAGCCGTGGGACCTTAATCTCTGGGGCCAACGTCCTGACTTTC. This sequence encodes CASRGTLISGANVLTF.

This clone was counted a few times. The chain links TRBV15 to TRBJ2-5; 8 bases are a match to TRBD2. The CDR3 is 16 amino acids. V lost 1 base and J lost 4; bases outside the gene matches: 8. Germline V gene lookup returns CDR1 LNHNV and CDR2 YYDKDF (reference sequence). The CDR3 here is CATSRGNGRARETQYF. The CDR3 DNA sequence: TGTGCCACCAGCAGAGGGAACGGGAGGGCCAGAGAGACCCAGTACTTC.

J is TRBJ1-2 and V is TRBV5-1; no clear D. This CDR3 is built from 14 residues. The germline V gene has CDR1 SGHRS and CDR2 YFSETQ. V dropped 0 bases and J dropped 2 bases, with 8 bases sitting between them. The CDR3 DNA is TGCGCCAGCAGCTTGGACGGCATGAACTATGGCTACACCTTC. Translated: CASSLDGMNYGYTF.

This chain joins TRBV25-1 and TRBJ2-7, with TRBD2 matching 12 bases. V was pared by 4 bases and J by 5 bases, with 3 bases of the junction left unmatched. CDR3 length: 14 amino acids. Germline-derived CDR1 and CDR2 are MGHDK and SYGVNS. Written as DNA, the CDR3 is TGTGCCAGCAGTGGGCTAGCGGGAGGGGACGAGCAGTACTTC. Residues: CASSGLAGGDEQYF.

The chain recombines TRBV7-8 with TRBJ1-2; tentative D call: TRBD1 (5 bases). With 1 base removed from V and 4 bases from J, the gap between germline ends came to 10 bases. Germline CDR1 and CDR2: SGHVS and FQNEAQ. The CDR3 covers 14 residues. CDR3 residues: CASSLGGVAYGYTF. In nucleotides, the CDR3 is TGTGCCAGCAGCTTAGGAGGGGTCGCCTATGGCTACACCTTC.

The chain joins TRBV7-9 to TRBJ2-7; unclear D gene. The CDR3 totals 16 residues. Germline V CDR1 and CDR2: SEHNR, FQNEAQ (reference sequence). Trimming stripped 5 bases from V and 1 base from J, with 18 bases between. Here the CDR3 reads CASSRAQSYLSYEQYF. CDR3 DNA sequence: TGTGCCAGCAGCAGAGCCCAATCTTATTTATCCTACGAGCAGTACTTC.

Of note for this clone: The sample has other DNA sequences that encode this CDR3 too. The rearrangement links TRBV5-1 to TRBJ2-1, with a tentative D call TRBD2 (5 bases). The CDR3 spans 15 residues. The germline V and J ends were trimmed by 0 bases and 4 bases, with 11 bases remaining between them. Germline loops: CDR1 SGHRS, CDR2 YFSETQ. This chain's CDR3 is CASSLDRGSYNEQFF. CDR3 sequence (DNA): TGCGCCAGCAGCTTGGATCGCGGGTCGTACAATGAGCAGTTCTTC. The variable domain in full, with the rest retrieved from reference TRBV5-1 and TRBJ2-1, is KAGVTQTPRYLIKTRGQQVTLSCSPISGHRSVSWYQQTPGQGLQFLFEYFSETQRNKGNFPGRFSGRQFSNSRSEMNVSTLELGDSALYLCASSLDRGSYNEQFFGPGTRLTVL.

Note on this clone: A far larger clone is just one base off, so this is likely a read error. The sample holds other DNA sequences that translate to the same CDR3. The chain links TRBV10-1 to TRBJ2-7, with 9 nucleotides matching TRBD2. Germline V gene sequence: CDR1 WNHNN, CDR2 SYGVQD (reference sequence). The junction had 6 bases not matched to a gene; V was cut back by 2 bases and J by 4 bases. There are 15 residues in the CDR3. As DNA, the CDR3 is TGCGCCAGCAGTGAGGGAACTAGCGGGCCTTACGAGCAGTACTTC. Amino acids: CASSEGTSGPYEQYF.

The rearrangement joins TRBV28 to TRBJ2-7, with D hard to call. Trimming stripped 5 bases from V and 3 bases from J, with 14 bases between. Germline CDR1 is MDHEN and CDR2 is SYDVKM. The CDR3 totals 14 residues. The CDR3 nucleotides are TGTGCCAGCAGTCCCCCAGGTCCAAACTACGAGCAGTACTTC. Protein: CASSPPGPNYEQYF.

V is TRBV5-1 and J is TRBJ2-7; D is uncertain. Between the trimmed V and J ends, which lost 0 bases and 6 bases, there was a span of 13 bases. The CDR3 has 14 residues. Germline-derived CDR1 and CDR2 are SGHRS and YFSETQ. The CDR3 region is CASSLDSRPSEQYF. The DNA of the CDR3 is TGCGCCAGCAGCTTGGATAGCCGGCCCAGCGAGCAGTACTTC.

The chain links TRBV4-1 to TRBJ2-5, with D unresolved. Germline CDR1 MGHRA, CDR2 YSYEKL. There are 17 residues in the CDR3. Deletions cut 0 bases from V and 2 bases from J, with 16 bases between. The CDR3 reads CASSQDRNDLLQETQYF. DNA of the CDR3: TGCGCCAGCAGCCAAGACCGAAACGACCTGCTACAAGAGACCCAGTACTTC.

The CDR3 sequence: CASSSTTRPGNTIYF. For the CDR3, the DNA is TGTGCCAGCAGCTCAACCACTCGACCCGGAAACACCATATATTTT. The chain combines TRBV11-2 with TRBJ1-3; D gene unclear. This CDR3 spans 15 amino acids. Germline loops: CDR1 SGHAT, CDR2 FQNNGV. V dropped 4 bases and J dropped 4 bases, with 14 bases sitting between them.

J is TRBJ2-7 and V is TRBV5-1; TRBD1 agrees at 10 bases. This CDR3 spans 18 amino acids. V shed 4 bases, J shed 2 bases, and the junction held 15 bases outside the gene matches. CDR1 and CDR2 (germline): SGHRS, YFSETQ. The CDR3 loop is CASSLQLPGQGTTYEQYF. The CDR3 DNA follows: TGCGCCAGCAGCCTACAACTCCCGGGACAGGGGACAACCTACGAGCAGTACTTC. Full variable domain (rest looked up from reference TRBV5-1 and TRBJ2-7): KAGVTQTPRYLIKTRGQQVTLSCSPISGHRSVSWYQQTPGQGLQFLFEYFSETQRNKGNFPGRFSGRQFSNSRSEMNVSTLELGDSALYLCASSLQLPGQGTTYEQYFGPGTRLTVT.

This CDR3 is CAVAPRRAAAYNEQFF. The CDR3 bases are TGTGCCGTAGCTCCGCGTCGGGCGGCAGCATACAATGAGCAGTTCTTC. The chain couples TRBV7-9 to TRBJ2-1, with D unresolved. V was cut by 11 bases and J by 4 bases, with 24 bases left in between. The CDR3 sequence is 16 residues long. Per germline, CDR1 SEHNR and CDR2 FQNEAQ (reference sequence). Variable domain in full (rest from reference TRBV7-9 and TRBJ2-1): DTGVSQNPRHKITKRGQNVTFRCDPISEHNRLYWYRQTLGQGPEFLTYFQNEAQLEKSRLLSDRFSAERPKGSFSTLEIQRTEQGDSAMYLCAVAPRRAAAYNEQFFGPGTRLTVL.

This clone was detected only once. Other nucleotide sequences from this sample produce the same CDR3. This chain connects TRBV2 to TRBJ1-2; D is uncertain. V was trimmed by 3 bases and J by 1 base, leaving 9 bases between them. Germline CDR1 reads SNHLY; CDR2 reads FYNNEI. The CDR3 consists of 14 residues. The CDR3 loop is CASSERGSNYGYTF. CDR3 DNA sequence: TGTGCCAGCAGTGAGAGAGGCAGTAACTATGGCTACACCTTC.

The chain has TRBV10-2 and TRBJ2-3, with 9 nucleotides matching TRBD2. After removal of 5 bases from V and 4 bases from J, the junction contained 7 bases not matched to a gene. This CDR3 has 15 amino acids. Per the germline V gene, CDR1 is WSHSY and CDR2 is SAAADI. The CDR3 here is CASSFAGGGSDTQYF. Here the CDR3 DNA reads TGCGCCAGCAGTTTTGCGGGAGGGGGCTCAGATACGCAGTATTTT.

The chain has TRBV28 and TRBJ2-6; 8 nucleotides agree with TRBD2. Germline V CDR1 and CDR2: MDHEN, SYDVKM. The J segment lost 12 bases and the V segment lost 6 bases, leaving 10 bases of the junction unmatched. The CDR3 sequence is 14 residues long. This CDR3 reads CASSRGGARRVLTF. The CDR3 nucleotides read TGTGCCAGCAGCCGGGGGGGGGCCCGGCGCGTCCTGACTTTC.

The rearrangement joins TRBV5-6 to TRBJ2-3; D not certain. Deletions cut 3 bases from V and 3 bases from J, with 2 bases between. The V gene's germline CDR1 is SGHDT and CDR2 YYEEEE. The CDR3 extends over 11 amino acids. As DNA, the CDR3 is TGTGCCAGCAGCTGGACAGATACGCAGTATTTT. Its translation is CASSWTDTQYF.

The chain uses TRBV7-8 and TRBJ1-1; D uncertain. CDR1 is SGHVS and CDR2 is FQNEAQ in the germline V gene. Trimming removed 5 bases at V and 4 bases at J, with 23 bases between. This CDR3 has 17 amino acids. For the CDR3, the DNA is TGTGCCAGCAGCCTCACCGGTCTGGCTGCCCGGACCACTGAAGCTTTCTTT. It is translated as CASSLTGLAARTTEAFF.

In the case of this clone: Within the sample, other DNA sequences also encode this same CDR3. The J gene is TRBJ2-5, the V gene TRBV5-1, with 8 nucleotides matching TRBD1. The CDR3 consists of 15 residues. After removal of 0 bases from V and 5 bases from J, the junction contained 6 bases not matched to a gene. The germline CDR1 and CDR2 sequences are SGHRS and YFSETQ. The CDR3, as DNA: TGCGCCAGCAGCTTGGGGCAGGGGGCTATTGAGACCCAGTACTTC. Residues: CASSLGQGAIETQYF. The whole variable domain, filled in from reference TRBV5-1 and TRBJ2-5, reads KAGVTQTPRYLIKTRGQQVTLSCSPISGHRSVSWYQQTPGQGLQFLFEYFSETQRNKGNFPGRFSGRQFSNSRSEMNVSTLELGDSALYLCASSLGQGAIETQYFGPGTRLLVL.

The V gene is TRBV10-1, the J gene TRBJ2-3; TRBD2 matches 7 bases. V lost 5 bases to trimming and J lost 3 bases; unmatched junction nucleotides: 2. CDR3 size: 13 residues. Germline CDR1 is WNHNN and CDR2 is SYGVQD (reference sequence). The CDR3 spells CASSLAATDTQYF. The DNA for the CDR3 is TGCGCCAGCAGTCTAGCGGCTACAGATACGCAGTATTTT.

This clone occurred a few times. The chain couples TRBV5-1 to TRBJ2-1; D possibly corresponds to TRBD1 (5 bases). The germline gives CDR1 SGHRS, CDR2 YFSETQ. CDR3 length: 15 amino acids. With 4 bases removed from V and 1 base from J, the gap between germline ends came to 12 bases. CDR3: CASSIDSGSYNEQFF. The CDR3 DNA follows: TGCGCCAGCAGCATCGACAGTGGGTCCTACAATGAGCAGTTCTTC.